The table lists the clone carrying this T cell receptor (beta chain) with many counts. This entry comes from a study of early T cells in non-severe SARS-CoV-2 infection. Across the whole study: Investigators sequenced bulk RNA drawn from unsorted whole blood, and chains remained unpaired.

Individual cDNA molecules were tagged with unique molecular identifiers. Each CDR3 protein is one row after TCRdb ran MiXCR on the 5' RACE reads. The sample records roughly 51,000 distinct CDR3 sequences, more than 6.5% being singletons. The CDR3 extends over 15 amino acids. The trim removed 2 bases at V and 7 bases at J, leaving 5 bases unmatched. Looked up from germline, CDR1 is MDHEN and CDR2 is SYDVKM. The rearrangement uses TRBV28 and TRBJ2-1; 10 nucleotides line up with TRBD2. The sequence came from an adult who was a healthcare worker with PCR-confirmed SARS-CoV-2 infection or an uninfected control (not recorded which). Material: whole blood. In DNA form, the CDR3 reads TGTGCCAGCAGTTTAAGCGGGGGGGCCCTTAATGAGCAGTTCTTC. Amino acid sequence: CASSLSGGALNEQFF.